This entry features one T cell receptor beta chain sequence. This receptor's antigen is unknown. Per-base qualities were not stored, and no clone one base away is much larger. This record comes from a study of T-cell memory formation after mild COVID-19 (dated by TCRdb to the early 2020s). Turning to the overall study: TCR sequence clusters from the two donors were largely donor specific. In two donors, T-cell clones that expanded and contracted after mild COVID-19 were tracked by sequencing TCRalpha and TCRbeta repertoires over time. The cohort was made up of two young adult volunteers, one female and one male, who were previously healthy. Results and caveats for the whole study, not just this receptor: Some responding clones were detected in pre-infection memory, suggesting pre-existing cross-reactive memory T cells joined the SARS-CoV-2 response. From day 15 to 85, contracting clones showed balanced CD4/CD8 phenotypes, whereas a second wave of clones that expanded from day 15 to 37 leaned towards CD4+. Contracting CD4+ clones were located mainly in the CM and EM memory subsets, whereas CD8+ clones were found to be enriched in EMRA. Whether the second-wave clones peaking on day 37 were SARS-CoV-2 specific was not confirmed. Only two mild cases were covered in the study, and larger cohorts including severe cases with pre-infection samples were considered necessary.

PBMCs were isolated by Ficoll-Paque density gradient centrifugation. The instrument given in TCRdb is Illumina NovaSeq 6000. Using 5'RACE with constant-segment primers, TCRalpha and TCRbeta cDNA libraries were constructed, with sample barcodes and unique molecular identifiers added in the process. RNA was extracted from every sample with Trizol reagent. Amplification of the libraries took two PCR steps, and the second step added a second sample barcode plus Illumina TruSeq adapters. Libraries were sequenced on an Illumina NovaSeq with 2 x 150 bp paired-end reads. On the authors' methods: Reads were demultiplexed and collapsed into UMI-guided consensus sequences with migec v1.2.7. With mixcr v2.1.11, UMI consensuses were aligned to TRA and TRB V and J templates and assembled into clonotypes. Expanded or contracted clonotypes were those called significant by both edgeR and NoisET, with noise models trained on biological replicates. For edgeR calls, a false discovery rate-adjusted p below 0.01 and a log2 fold-change threshold of 1 were applied. PCA with hierarchical clustering of max-normalized trajectories of the 1000 most abundant clonotypes was used as exploratory dynamics analysis. Separately sequenced CD4+ and CD8+ repertoires were used to assign a CD4 or CD8 phenotype to each responding clone. In-frame beta chains were kept once TCRdb had trimmed the public reads at Q25 with fastp and called clones with MiXCR. Rows matching on CDR3 protein sequence are summarized as one entry with the most common DNA and genes. It is TCRdb's table, rather than the study itself, that gives the V and J calls and clone size. The sample table holds 500,000 to 600,000 distinct CDR3 sequences, of which more than 15% were seen once. The top ten clonotypes cover 12% of the sample.

The sequenced sample consisted of PBMCs or a T cell subset sorted from them (not recorded which). This receptor was identified in an adult woman who had mild COVID-19 (a few samples of this study predate the infection). The sample titles of this study are shuffled in the database, so cell type and time point are left out; the donor was told from shared clones.

The encoded CDR3 is CASSLPRTPSNRAFF. The nucleotide sequence reads as follows: TGTGCCAGCAGCCTCCCTCGGACACCGTCTAATCGGGCTTTCTTT. The chain was built from TRBV7-9 and TRBJ1-1; TRBD1 is a possible D gene, resting on 5 matching bases. The CDR3 holds 15 amino acids from the cysteine to the phenylalanine. The sequence is cut down to CDR3 DNA, 45 bases in frame from base 1. Cut back by 5 bases and 11 bases, the V and J ends lie 24 bases apart. CDR1 and CDR2 are drawn from the germline V gene (reference sequence): SEHNR, FQNEAQ.